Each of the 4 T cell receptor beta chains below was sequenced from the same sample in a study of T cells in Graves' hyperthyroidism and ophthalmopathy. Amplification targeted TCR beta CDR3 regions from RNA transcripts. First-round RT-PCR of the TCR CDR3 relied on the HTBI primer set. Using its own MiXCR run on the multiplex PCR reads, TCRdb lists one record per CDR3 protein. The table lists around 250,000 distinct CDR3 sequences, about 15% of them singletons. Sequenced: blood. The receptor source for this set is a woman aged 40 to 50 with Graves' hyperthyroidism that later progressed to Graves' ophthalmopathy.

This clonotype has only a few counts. The CDR3 here is CASLAGWGGEQYF. Here the CDR3 DNA reads TGCGCCAGTCTGGCGGGATGGGGAGGCGAGCAGTACTTC. The rearrangement links TRBV5-1 to TRBJ2-7, with a possible D match to TRBD2 (6 bases). The germline gives CDR1 SGHRS, CDR2 YFSETQ. The CDR3 runs to 13 residues. V lost 8 bases to trimming and J lost 6 bases, with 18 bases between them.

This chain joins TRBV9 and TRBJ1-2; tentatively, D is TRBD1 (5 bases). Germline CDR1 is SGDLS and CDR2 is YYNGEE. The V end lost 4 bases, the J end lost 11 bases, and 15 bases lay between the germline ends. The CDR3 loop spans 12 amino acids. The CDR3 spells CASSPPGPGYTF. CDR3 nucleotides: TGTGCCAGCAGCCCCCCGGGGCCCGGTTACACCTTC.

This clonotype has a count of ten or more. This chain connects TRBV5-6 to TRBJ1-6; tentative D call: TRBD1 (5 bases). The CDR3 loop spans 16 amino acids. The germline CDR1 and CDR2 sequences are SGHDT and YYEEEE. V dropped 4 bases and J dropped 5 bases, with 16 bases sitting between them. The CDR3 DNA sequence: TGTGCCAGCAGCCCCATGGCTGGGGCCAATAATTCACCCCTCCACTTT. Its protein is CASSPMAGANNSPLHF.

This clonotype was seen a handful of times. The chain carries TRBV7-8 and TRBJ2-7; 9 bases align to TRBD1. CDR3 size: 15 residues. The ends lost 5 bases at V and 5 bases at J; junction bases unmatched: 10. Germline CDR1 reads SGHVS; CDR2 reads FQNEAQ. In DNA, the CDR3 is TGTGCCAGCAGCGGGAAGGGACAGGGCAGCGACGAGCAGTACTTC. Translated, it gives CASSGKGQGSDEQYF.